Below, 30 T cell receptor beta chains from the same sample are listed, as sequenced in a study of PD-L1 blockade in urothelial cancer. Time point defined: peripheral blood 6 weeks after treatment start. Clones were read by immunoSEQ multiplex PCR, and TCRdb kept only the in-frame ones, dropping some. The data contain about 50,000 clones, around 85% of them singletons. Sequences were derived from PBMCs, sampled around atezolizumab (anti-PD-L1) treatment. Receptor source: a man aged 50 to 59 with urothelial cancer.

The chain is built from TRBV28 and TRBJ1-5; weak D call: TRBD1 (5 bases). The ends were cut back, 2 bases at V and 4 bases at J, with 12 bases in the middle. CDR1 and CDR2 (germline): MDHEN, SYDVKM. This CDR3 comprises 15 residues. In DNA, the CDR3 is TGTGCCAGCAGTTTAACTCCTGGGGGGAATCAGCCCCAGCATTTT. Its protein is CASSLTPGGNQPQHF.

CDR3 coding DNA: TGTGCCAGCAGCTTAGATGGCAGGGTGGGGGAGCAGTACTTC. Protein: CASSLDGRVGEQYF. This chain uses TRBV7-2 with TRBJ2-7; D is perhaps TRBD1 (5 bases). This CDR3 contains 14 residues. V was trimmed by 1 base and J by 7 bases, leaving 14 bases between them. Germline V gene sequence: CDR1 SGHTA, CDR2 FQGNSA.

The chain has TRBV7-2 and TRBJ1-2; possible D gene TRBD1, 5 bases. This CDR3 contains 17 residues. Trimming removed 2 bases at V and 4 bases at J, with 20 bases between. CDR1 SGHTA and CDR2 FQGNSA come from the germline V gene. CDR3 protein: CASSLSSRQPPFYGYTF. Written as DNA, the CDR3 is TGTGCCAGCAGCTTATCCTCCCGACAGCCACCCTTCTATGGCTACACCTTC. The whole variable domain, filled in from reference TRBV7-2 and TRBJ1-2, reads GAGVSQSPSNKVTEKGKDVELRCDPISGHTALYWYRQSLGQGLEFLIYFQGNSAPDKSGLPSDRFSAERTGGSVSTLTIQRTQQEDSAVYLCASSLSSRQPPFYGYTFGSGTRLTVV.

This chain connects TRBV5-6 to TRBJ1-2; 7 bases agree with TRBD1. The CDR3 runs 15 residues. The V gene's germline CDR1 is SGHDT and CDR2 YYEEEE. The V and J ends lost 4 bases and 4 bases, in that order; junction bases with no gene match: 10. CDR3 sequence (DNA): TGTGCCAGCAGCCCGTGGGACAGATCCCGCTATGGCTACACCTTC. This translates into CASSPWDRSRYGYTF.

V usage is TRBV27 and J usage is TRBJ2-2; TRBD2 matches at 9 bases. V was clipped by 6 bases and J by 2 bases; unmatched bases: 7. Looked up from germline, CDR1 is MNHEY and CDR2 is SMNVEV (reference sequence). The CDR3 is 16 amino acids. For the CDR3, the DNA is TGTGCCAGCAGCAAAGGACTAGCGATAAACACCGGGGAGCTGTTTTTT. Protein: CASSKGLAINTGELFF.

This clone was detected once. The J gene is TRBJ2-7, the V gene TRBV27; 8 bases agree with TRBD1. Germline CDR1 MNHEY, CDR2 SMNVEV (reference sequence). This CDR3 contains 15 residues. Trimming at V came to 5 bases and at J to 5 bases, leaving 11 bases not matched to a gene. The CDR3 sequence is CASSKDRTGIHEQYF. DNA of the CDR3: TGTGCCAGCAGTAAAGACCGGACAGGGATCCACGAGCAGTACTTC.

The chain combines TRBV9 with TRBJ1-5; TRBD1 matches at 8 bases. In germline, CDR1 is SGDLS, CDR2 YYNGEE. V trimming: 0 bases; J trimming: 6 bases; junction bases outside the gene matches: 5. The CDR3 consists of 15 residues. CDR3 amino acids: CASSVDQGAGQPQHF. CDR3 sequence (DNA): TGTGCCAGCAGCGTAGATCAGGGGGCGGGTCAGCCCCAGCATTTT.

This chain joins TRBV7-6 and TRBJ2-3; 10 bases fit TRBD2. After removal of 5 bases from V and 8 bases from J, the junction contained 16 bases not matched to a gene. CDR3 size: 17 residues. CDR1 SGHVS and CDR2 FNYEAQ come from the germline V gene. The CDR3 DNA reads as TGTGCCAGCAGCCACACAGATGGACTAGCGGCCCCGGGTACGCAGTATTTT. Translation: CASSHTDGLAAPGTQYF.

The chain has TRBV5-1 and TRBJ2-1, with TRBD1 matching over 7 bases. The CDR3 extends over 14 amino acids. CDR1 SGHRS and CDR2 YFSETQ come from the germline V gene. The trim removed 4 bases at V and 4 bases at J, leaving 5 bases unmatched. CDR3 sequence (DNA): TGCGCCAGCAGCCGACAGGGCAAATACAATGAGCAGTTCTTC. This codes for CASSRQGKYNEQFF.

CDR3 sequence reads: CASSTRDRVETQYF. The DNA for the CDR3 is TGTGCCAGCTCAACAAGGGACAGGGTTGAGACCCAGTACTTC. The V and J genes are TRBV18 and TRBJ2-5; 9 positions match TRBD1. Germline V gene sequence: CDR1 KGHSH, CDR2 LQKENI. V gave up 5 bases and J gave up 5 bases; unmatched junction bases: 6. The CDR3 is 14 residues long. The complete variable domain, with remaining parts taken from reference TRBV18 and TRBJ2-5, reads NAGVMQNPRHLVRRRGQEARLRCSPMKGHSHVYWYRQLPEEGLKFMVYLQKENIIDESGMPKERFSAEFPKEGPSILRIQQVVRGDSAAYFCASSTRDRVETQYFGPGTRLLVL.

The CDR3 sequence: CASSFFPGQGATTDTQYF. The CDR3 region has the DNA TGTGCCAGCAGTTTCTTCCCCGGGCAGGGGGCAACCACAGATACGCAGTATTTT. The rearrangement uses TRBV5-4 and TRBJ2-3, with 8 positions matching TRBD1. The CDR3 spans 18 residues. Germline trimming cut 5 bases from V and 2 bases from J; bases unmatched to any gene: 16. Germline V CDR1 and CDR2: SGHNT, YYREEE (reference sequence).

The chain uses TRBV5-1 and TRBJ2-7; 7 positions agree with TRBD1. Unmatched junction bases numbered 7, after V lost 4 bases and J lost 0 bases. This CDR3 region has 15 residues. The germline gives CDR1 SGHRS, CDR2 YFSETQ. The CDR3 DNA follows: TGCGCCAGCAGCCCCGAGGGGGCAGGCTCCTACGAGCAGTACTTC. This encodes CASSPEGAGSYEQYF.

J is TRBJ2-7 and V is TRBV19; D might be TRBD1 (6 bases). Germline V lookup: CDR1 LNHDA, CDR2 SQIVND (reference sequence). The CDR3 loop spans 14 amino acids. V lost 5 bases to trimming and J lost 3 bases, with 14 bases between them. This CDR3 is CASSWNKGHYEQYF. CDR3 nucleotides: TGTGCCAGTAGTTGGAATAAGGGACACTACGAGCAGTACTTC.

The chain carries TRBV7-8 and TRBJ2-2; TRBD2 agrees at 7 bases. This CDR3 spans 16 amino acids. CDR1 and CDR2 from the germline V gene are SGHVS and FQNEAQ. Trimming at V came to 5 bases and at J to 1 base, leaving 7 bases not matched to a gene. The CDR3 here is CASSRTSRVNTGELFF. The CDR3 nucleotides read TGTGCCAGCAGCCGGACTAGTCGGGTGAACACCGGGGAGCTGTTTTTT.

The chain links TRBV14 to TRBJ2-7, with 9 nucleotides matching TRBD1. Germline CDR1 reads SGHDN; CDR2 reads FVKESK. This CDR3 spans 17 amino acids. V lost 2 bases and J lost 0; bases outside the gene matches: 8. The CDR3, as DNA: TGTGCCAGCAGCCAATACCCCGGACAGGGGTTCTCCTACGAGCAGTACTTC. As protein: CASSQYPGQGFSYEQYF. Variable domain in full (rest from reference TRBV14 and TRBJ2-7): EAGVTQFPSHSVIEKGQTVTLRCDPISGHDNLYWYRRVMGKEIKFLLHFVKESKQDESGMPNNRFLAERTGGTYSTLKVQPAELEDSGVYFCASSQYPGQGFSYEQYFGPGTRLTVT.

V usage is TRBV11-2 and J usage is TRBJ2-3, with D maybe TRBD2 (5 bases). The germline gives CDR1 SGHAT, CDR2 FQNNGV. CDR3 length: 12 residues. V lost 7 bases, J lost 7 bases, and 12 bases lay in between. CDR3 in DNA: TGTGCCAGCAACCAGAGGGTGCATACGCAGTATTTT. It is translated as CASNQRVHTQYF.

This chain connects TRBV7-3 to TRBJ2-5; TRBD2 aligns across 8 bases. Looked up from germline, CDR1 is SGHTA and CDR2 is FQGTGA. V dropped 5 bases and J dropped 2; count of bases not matched to a gene: 10. The CDR3 is 16 residues long. The CDR3 DNA reads TGTGCCAGCAGCCTTGTGGGGGCGGGGGGACAAGAGACCCAGTACTTC. As protein: CASSLVGAGGQETQYF.

V is TRBV9 and J is TRBJ2-1; TRBD1 might be the D (5 bases). The CDR3 has 12 residues. The germline V and J ends were trimmed by 4 bases and 9 bases, with 11 bases remaining between them. The germline V gene has CDR1 SGDLS and CDR2 YYNGEE. Here the CDR3 reads CASSTRDREQFF. CDR3 bases: TGTGCCAGCAGCACCAGGGATCGTGAGCAGTTCTTC.

The V call is TRBV6-5, the J call TRBJ2-1, with a weak D call TRBD2 (6 bases). The germline V and J ends were trimmed by 5 bases and 3 bases, with 8 bases remaining between them. Germline V gene sequence: CDR1 MNHEY, CDR2 SVGAGI. The CDR3 extends over 13 amino acids. The CDR3 nucleotides are TGTGCCAGCAGTGGGGGGAACTACAATGAGCAGTTCTTC. Amino acid sequence: CASSGGNYNEQFF.

The chain has TRBV29-1 and TRBJ2-7, with 11 nucleotides matching TRBD2. V lost 5 bases, J lost 6 bases, and 9 bases stayed unmatched. This CDR3 comprises 14 residues. Germline V gene sequence: CDR1 SQVTM, CDR2 ANQGSEA. The DNA of the CDR3 is TGCAGCGTTTCCTATAGCGGGAGGGTAAGCGAGCAGTACTTC. Translated: CSVSYSGRVSEQYF.

The J gene is TRBJ2-1, the V gene TRBV6-6; 7 bases are shared with TRBD2. V shed 4 bases, J shed 2 bases, and the junction held 2 bases outside the gene matches. The CDR3 is 14 amino acids. Germline V CDR1 and CDR2: MNHNY, SVGAGI (reference sequence). The CDR3 protein is CASSLGTTYNEQFF. CDR3 nucleotide sequence: TGTGCCAGCAGTTTGGGGACTACCTACAATGAGCAGTTCTTC.

The chain employs TRBV30 and TRBJ1-5; 11 bases map to TRBD1. Trimming took 2 bases from V and 6 from J; bases not matched to a gene: 3. CDR1 and CDR2 (germline): GTSNPN, SVGIG (reference sequence). CDR3 size: 14 residues. CDR3 nucleotide sequence: TGTGCCTGGAGTTCCGGGACAGGGGGTCAGCCCCAGCATTTT. Protein sequence: CAWSSGTGGQPQHF.

J is TRBJ2-3 and V is TRBV2, with TRBD1 matching 8 bases. The CDR3 covers 16 residues. J gave up 0 bases and V 8 bases, and 10 bases lay outside the gene matches. Per germline, CDR1 SNHLY and CDR2 FYNNEI. The CDR3 region has the DNA TGTGCCAGCTGGGGATGGACAGGGACTAGCACAGATACGCAGTATTTT. Amino acid sequence: CASWGWTGTSTDTQYF.

This sequence joins TRBV9 and TRBJ2-5; a weak D match, TRBD2 (6 bases). V was cut by 0 bases and J by 2 bases, with 17 bases left in between. The CDR3 consists of 17 residues. CDR1 SGDLS and CDR2 YYNGEE come from the germline V gene. This CDR3 is CASSVAVGGTGQETQYF. The CDR3 nucleotides are TGTGCCAGCAGCGTAGCTGTTGGGGGGACGGGACAAGAGACCCAGTACTTC.

This chain links TRBV7-2 with TRBJ1-2; no firm D call. The CDR3 loop spans 14 amino acids. Germline CDR1 SGHTA, CDR2 FQGNSA. V was pared by 4 bases and J by 4 bases, with 13 bases between. Here the CDR3 DNA reads TGTGCCAGCAGCTCCGCGGCGGAGCTCTATGGCTACACCTTC. Translating gives CASSSAAELYGYTF.

The V and J genes are TRBV12-5 and TRBJ2-7; D is ambiguous. CDR1 is LGHNT and CDR2 is FRNRAP in the germline V gene. V shed 6 bases and J shed 4 bases, with 13 bases lying between them. CDR3 size: 13 residues. The CDR3 here is CASGPEGAYEQYF. The CDR3 coding sequence is TGTGCTAGTGGCCCCGAAGGAGCGTACGAGCAGTACTTC.

The chain carries TRBV9 and TRBJ2-1, with D maybe TRBD2 (5 bases). CDR1 is SGDLS and CDR2 is YYNGEE in the germline V gene. Trimming cost V 4 bases and J 5 bases, with 19 bases left between them. CDR3 length equals 16 residues. The CDR3 coding sequence is TGTGCCAGCAGCAGCTGGGAGAGTAGCAGAAACAATGAGCAGTTCTTC. Its translation is CASSSWESSRNNEQFF.

The gene calls are TRBV11-2 and TRBJ2-1; TRBD1 might be the D (6 bases). The V gene lost 5 bases and the J gene lost 12 bases, with 14 bases spanning the gap. The CDR3 covers 12 residues. Germline lookup yields CDR1 SGHAT and CDR2 FQNNGV. The CDR3 loop reads CASSLPGQRQFF. Here the CDR3 DNA reads TGTGCCAGCAGCCTACCGGGACAAAGGCAGTTCTTC.

The chain joins TRBV28 to TRBJ2-7; TRBD1 aligns across 9 bases. The CDR3 sequence is 16 residues long. Germline values: CDR1 MDHEN, CDR2 SYDVKM. V trimming: 4 bases; J trimming: 2 bases; junction bases outside the gene matches: 9. The chain's CDR3 is CASSSPTGGFAYEQYF. CDR3 coding DNA: TGTGCCAGCAGTTCCCCGACAGGGGGTTTCGCCTACGAGCAGTACTTC.

The chain links TRBV14 to TRBJ1-2; D unresolved. CDR3 length: 13 residues. The germline V gene has CDR1 SGHDN and CDR2 FVKESK. The germline V and J ends were trimmed by 4 bases and 1 base, with 7 bases remaining between them. This CDR3 is CASSRSINYGYTF. In DNA, the CDR3 is TGTGCCAGCAGCCGGAGCATTAACTATGGCTACACCTTC.